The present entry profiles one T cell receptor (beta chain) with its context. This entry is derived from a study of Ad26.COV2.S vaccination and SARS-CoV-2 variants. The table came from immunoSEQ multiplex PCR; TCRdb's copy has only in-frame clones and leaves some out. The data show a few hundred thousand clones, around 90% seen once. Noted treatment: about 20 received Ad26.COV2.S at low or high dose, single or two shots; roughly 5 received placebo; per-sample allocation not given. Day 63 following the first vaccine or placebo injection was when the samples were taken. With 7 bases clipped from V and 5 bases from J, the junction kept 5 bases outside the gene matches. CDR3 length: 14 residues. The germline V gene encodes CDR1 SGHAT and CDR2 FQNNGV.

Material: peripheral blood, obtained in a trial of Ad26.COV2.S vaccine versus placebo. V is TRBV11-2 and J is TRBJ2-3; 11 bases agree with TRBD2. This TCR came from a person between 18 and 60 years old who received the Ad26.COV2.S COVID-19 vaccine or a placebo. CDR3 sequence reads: CASNSGGEGDTQYF. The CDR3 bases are TGTGCCAGCAATAGCGGGGGGGAGGGAGATACGCAGTATTTT.